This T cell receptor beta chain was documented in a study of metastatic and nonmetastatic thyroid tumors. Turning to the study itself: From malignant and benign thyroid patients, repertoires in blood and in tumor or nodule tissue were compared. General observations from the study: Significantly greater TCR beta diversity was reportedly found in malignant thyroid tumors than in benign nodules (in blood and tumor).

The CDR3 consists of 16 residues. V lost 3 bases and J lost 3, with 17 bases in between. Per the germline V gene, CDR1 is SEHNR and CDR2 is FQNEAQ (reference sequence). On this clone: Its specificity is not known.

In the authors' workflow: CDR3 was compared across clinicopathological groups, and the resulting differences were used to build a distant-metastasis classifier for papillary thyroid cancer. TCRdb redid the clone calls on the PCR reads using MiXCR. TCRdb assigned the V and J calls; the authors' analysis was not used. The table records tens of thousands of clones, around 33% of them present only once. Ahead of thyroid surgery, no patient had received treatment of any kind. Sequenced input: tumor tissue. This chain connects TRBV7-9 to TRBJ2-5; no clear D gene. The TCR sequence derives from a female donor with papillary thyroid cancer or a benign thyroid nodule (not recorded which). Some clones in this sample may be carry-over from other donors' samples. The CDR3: CASSLSRGNKKETQYF. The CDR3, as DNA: TGTGCCAGCAGCTTGAGTCGTGGGAATAAAAAAGAGACCCAGTACTTC.